The 32 T cell receptor beta chains given below trace back to one sample, sequenced in a study of control samples from healthy donors and cancer patients. Generated by immunoSEQ multiplex PCR, the TCRdb table keeps only in-frame clones and is missing some. Of 78,000 or so clones in the sample, less than 90% were seen once. Sequencing was done on a sample of blood. These receptors originate from a woman aged 50 to 60 in good health.

This clone is a singleton in its sample. This chain joins TRBV10-2 and TRBJ2-7; 8 bases are shared with TRBD1. The germline V gene has CDR1 WSHSY and CDR2 SAAADI. Trimming removed 4 bases from V and 4 bases from J; junction bases left unmatched: 6. This CDR3 spans 14 amino acids. The CDR3 here is CASSASDRAYEQYF. The CDR3 coding sequence is TGCGCCAGCAGTGCTTCGGACAGGGCTTACGAGCAGTACTTC.

This chain uses TRBV30 with TRBJ1-4, with D unclear. The germline V gene encodes CDR1 GTSNPN and CDR2 SVGIG (reference sequence). V was clipped by 4 bases and J by 7 bases, with 4 bases between them. This CDR3 contains 10 residues. The CDR3 DNA sequence: TGTGCCTGGATGGGTGAAAAACTGTTTTTT. Its translation is CAWMGEKLFF.

V gene TRBV6-6 combines with J gene TRBJ2-5; no reliable D call. The CDR3 loop spans 16 amino acids. Trimming cost V 6 bases and J 1 base, with 18 bases left between them. The V gene's germline CDR1 is MNHNY and CDR2 SVGAGI (reference sequence). The CDR3 sequence: CASSRPPAGFQETQYF. The CDR3 nucleotides read TGTGCCAGCAGCCGACCCCCGGCCGGCTTCCAAGAGACCCAGTACTTC.

The chain links TRBV27 to TRBJ1-6; no clear D. This CDR3 is 13 amino acids long. Germline V gene data show CDR1 as MNHEY and CDR2 as SMNVEV (reference sequence). Trimming pared 6 bases from V and 2 bases from J, leaving 5 bases between. CDR3 DNA sequence: TGTGCCAGCAGCAGTGCCTATAATTCACCCCTCCACTTT. Protein product: CASSSAYNSPLHF.

The chain has TRBV4-2 and TRBJ2-1, with D tentatively TRBD2 (6 bases). The germline V gene has CDR1 LGHNA and CDR2 YNFKEQ. The CDR3 spans 17 residues. The V gene lost 1 base and the J gene lost 6 bases, with 19 bases spanning the gap. The CDR3 DNA sequence: TGTGCCAGCAGCCAAGTAGACTCGGGAGAGAGCGGCAATGAGCAGTTCTTC. It translates to CASSQVDSGESGNEQFF.

This clone showed up just once. V gene TRBV28 combines with J gene TRBJ2-3; 7 bases map to TRBD2. Looked up from germline, CDR1 is MDHEN and CDR2 is SYDVKM. V shed 6 bases and J 0 bases; nucleotides not matched to a gene: 12. The CDR3 totals 17 residues. The CDR3 nucleotides are TGTGCCAGCAGCGAGTCCCTCCCTAGCGGTAGCACAGATACGCAGTATTTT. Protein: CASSESLPSGSTDTQYF.

V is TRBV19 and J is TRBJ2-3; TRBD2 might be the D (5 bases). Trimming cost V 11 bases and J 0 bases, with 15 bases left between them. The germline V gene has CDR1 LNHDA and CDR2 SQIVND (reference sequence). This CDR3 region has 14 residues. The CDR3 coding sequence is TGTGCCTCTCAGGATAGAGGGAGCACAGATACGCAGTATTTT. Its translation: CASQDRGSTDTQYF.

The chain is built from TRBV5-1 and TRBJ1-1, with TRBD1 as a possible D gene (6 bases). The CDR3 has 14 residues. The germline V gene has CDR1 SGHRS and CDR2 YFSETQ. Between the trimmed V and J ends, which lost 10 bases and 1 base, there was a span of 17 bases. CDR3 loop: CAGGGAHGNTEAFF. CDR3 in DNA: TGCGCCGGCGGGGGGGCGCATGGGAACACTGAAGCTTTCTTT.

V usage is TRBV27 and J usage is TRBJ2-3; D is possibly TRBD1 or TRBD2 (5 bases each). Germline V CDR1 and CDR2: MNHEY, SMNVEV (reference sequence). Trimming cost V 3 bases and J 0 bases, with 7 bases left between them. The CDR3 covers 14 residues. In DNA, the CDR3 is TGTGCCAGCAGTTTTTGGGGGAGCACAGATACGCAGTATTTT. Its protein product is CASSFWGSTDTQYF.

The chain has TRBV27 and TRBJ1-1; D possibly corresponds to TRBD1 (5 bases). There are 14 residues in the CDR3. The germline V gene encodes CDR1 MNHEY and CDR2 SMNVEV (reference sequence). V was clipped by 6 bases and J by 1 base, with 12 bases between them. The CDR3 spells CASSVRQKNTEAFF. The CDR3 DNA follows: TGTGCCAGCAGCGTTCGACAGAAGAACACTGAAGCTTTCTTT.

The chain couples TRBV18 to TRBJ1-1; weak D call: TRBD1 (6 bases). Germline CDR1 and CDR2: KGHSH and LQKENI. V lost 6 bases and J 0 bases, leaving 14 bases between the germline ends. This CDR3 region has 15 residues. The CDR3 sequence is CASSPQAGVNTEAFF. The CDR3 DNA sequence: TGTGCCAGCTCGCCCCAGGCAGGGGTGAACACTGAAGCTTTCTTT.

V gene TRBV19 combines with J gene TRBJ2-7; 7 bases are shared with TRBD1. The trim removed 3 bases at V and 4 bases at J, leaving 3 bases unmatched. Germline assignment: CDR1 LNHDA and CDR2 SQIVND (reference sequence). The CDR3 has 13 amino acids. The CDR3 DNA reads as TGTGCCAGTAGTATCGGGACAGCTTACGAGCAGTACTTC. It encodes CASSIGTAYEQYF.

The table lists this clone with a few counts. The chain is built from TRBV10-1 and TRBJ2-1, with D perhaps matching TRBD2 (5 bases). Germline V gives CDR1 WNHNN, CDR2 SYGVQD (reference sequence). The V end lost 6 bases, the J end lost 3 bases, and 12 bases lay between the germline ends. The CDR3 is made up of 14 amino acids. CDR3 loop: CASSGPTIYNEQFF. The CDR3 DNA is TGCGCCAGCAGCGGACCGACTATCTACAATGAGCAGTTCTTC.

This chain links TRBV5-1 with TRBJ1-2; 7 bases agree with TRBD1. Germline CDR1 is SGHRS and CDR2 is YFSETQ. Trimming took 6 bases from V and 4 from J; bases not matched to a gene: 9. This CDR3 is built from 14 residues. CDR3 loop: CASTPGGTAYGYTF. In nucleotides, the CDR3 is TGCGCCAGCACCCCGGGGGGGACAGCCTATGGCTACACCTTC.

This rearrangement joins TRBV9 to TRBJ2-3, with a tentative D call TRBD2 (6 bases). V was clipped by 0 bases and J by 3 bases, with 14 bases between them. Germline lookup yields CDR1 SGDLS and CDR2 YYNGEE. The CDR3 contains 16 residues. Written as DNA, the CDR3 is TGTGCCAGCAGCGTAGATAGGACCGGGAGAACAGATACGCAGTATTTT. It yields the protein CASSVDRTGRTDTQYF.

The chain has TRBV7-3 and TRBJ2-3; perhaps TRBD2 as D (5 bases). This CDR3 is 13 amino acids long. Germline lookup yields CDR1 SGHTA and CDR2 FQGTGA. Trimming took 6 bases from V and 5 from J, leaving 12 bases between them. The CDR3 reads CASSLGEGDTQYF. The CDR3 DNA sequence: TGTGCCAGCAGTTTAGGTGAGGGAGATACGCAGTATTTT.

This clone was counted once. The junction departs from the called germline gene at one end, perhaps through a read error. The chain has TRBV20-1 and TRBJ2-7; 11 bases map to TRBD2. The CDR3 loop spans 10 amino acids. Germline V gives CDR1 DFQATT, CDR2 SNEGSKA (reference sequence). The chain's CDR3 is CSASSGREIF. In DNA, the CDR3 is TGCAGTGCTAGTAGCGGGAGGGAGATATTC.

V usage is TRBV12-1 and J usage is TRBJ2-7; the table assigns TRBD2, which was not confirmed against the DNA. TRBV12-1 represents a pseudogene. The CDR3 length is 17 residues. The CDR3 region has the DNA TGTGCCAGCAGCAGCCGGACTAGCGGACCTTCATACTACGAGCAGTACTTC. Its protein product is CASSSRTSGPSYYEQYF.

This clone was picked up one time. V gene TRBV28 combines with J gene TRBJ2-1; D remains unclear. V dropped 1 base and J dropped 10 bases, with 5 bases sitting between them. Germline assignment: CDR1 MDHEN and CDR2 SYDVKM. This CDR3 contains 11 residues. The CDR3 region has the DNA TGTGCCAGCAGTTTATCCGGGGAGCAGTTCTTC. Its protein is CASSLSGEQFF.

This chain links TRBV5-1 with TRBJ2-1; D is uncertain. CDR1 and CDR2 (germline): SGHRS, YFSETQ. The V end was cut by 0 bases, the J end by 10 bases, with 8 bases between. The CDR3 length is 12 residues. The CDR3, as DNA: TGCGCCAGCAGCTTGGAGAACTCAGAGCAGTTCTTC. Translating gives CASSLENSEQFF.

This clone was detected only a few times. V is TRBV7-2 and J is TRBJ1-4; perhaps TRBD1 as D (5 bases). Germline V lookup: CDR1 SGHTA, CDR2 FQGNSA. The CDR3 is 14 amino acids. Trimming pared 5 bases from V and 8 bases from J, leaving 15 bases between. Here the CDR3 reads CASSGDWGGEKLFF. The CDR3 DNA reads TGTGCCAGCAGCGGGGACTGGGGAGGCGAAAAACTGTTTTTT.

This chain connects TRBV28 to TRBJ1-4; D gene uncertain. This CDR3 has 13 residues. V was trimmed by 6 bases and J by 5 bases, leaving 10 bases between them. Per germline, CDR1 MDHEN and CDR2 SYDVKM. CDR3 DNA: TGTGCCAGCAGGGCCGCTCGAAATGAAAAACTGTTTTTT. It is translated as CASRAARNEKLFF.

CDR3 DNA sequence: TGTGCCAGCAGCCCCATGGCGGGGGGGGCTTCCCAGCCCCAGCATTTT. Encoded protein: CASSPMAGGASQPQHF. The V and J genes are TRBV7-9 and TRBJ1-5; maybe TRBD1 (6 bases). This CDR3 region has 16 residues. The germline V gene encodes CDR1 SEHNR and CDR2 FQNEAQ (reference sequence). The V gene lost 5 bases and the J gene lost 7 bases, with 21 bases spanning the gap. The complete variable domain, with remaining parts taken from reference TRBV7-9 and TRBJ1-5, reads DTGVSQNPRHKITKRGQNVTFRCDPISEHNRLYWYRQTLGQGPEFLTYFQNEAQLEKSRLLSDRFSAERPKGSFSTLEIQRTEQGDSAMYLCASSPMAGGASQPQHFGDGTRLSIL.

This clone has a handful of counts. V and J are TRBV27 and TRBJ2-2, with 12 bases that match TRBD2. Germline values: CDR1 MNHEY, CDR2 SMNVEV (reference sequence). This CDR3 has 15 amino acids. With V trimmed by 5 bases and J by 6 bases, 4 bases remained unmatched. The CDR3 region is CASSPSGRAPGELFF. In DNA, the CDR3 is TGTGCCAGCAGTCCTAGCGGGAGGGCCCCCGGGGAGCTGTTTTTT.

This clone was recorded once. V gene TRBV3-1 (or the pseudogene TRBV3-2) combines with J gene TRBJ2-1, with 9 bases lining up with TRBD2. Germline-derived CDR1 and CDR2 are LGHDT and YNNKEL (reference sequence). After removal of 4 bases from V and 6 bases from J, the junction contained 10 bases not matched to a gene. The CDR3 length is 16 residues. The CDR3 DNA reads as TGTGCCAGCAGCCGCGGCGGGACTAGCTTTTTCAATGAGCAGTTCTTC. As protein: CASSRGGTSFFNEQFF.

The chain carries TRBV5-1 and TRBJ1-1, with D unclear. The CDR3 contains 14 residues. The germline CDR1 and CDR2 sequences are SGHRS and YFSETQ. V gave up 0 bases and J gave up 4 bases, with 10 bases separating them. CDR3 nucleotide sequence: TGCGCCAGCAGCTTGGGTACTCTTTCCACTGAAGCTTTCTTT. Amino acids: CASSLGTLSTEAFF.

The J gene is TRBJ2-7, the V gene TRBV14; 9 bases agree with TRBD2. The germline V gene encodes CDR1 SGHDN and CDR2 FVKESK. The trim removed 1 base at V and 3 bases at J, leaving 10 bases unmatched. The CDR3 covers 17 residues. The CDR3 region is CASSQGRSAGGLYEQYF. As DNA, the CDR3 is TGTGCCAGCAGCCAAGGTCGGTCGGCGGGAGGGCTCTACGAGCAGTACTTC.

The chain carries TRBV3-1 (or the pseudogene TRBV3-2) and TRBJ1-5, with D unclear. The CDR3 contains 14 residues. In germline, CDR1 is LGHDT, CDR2 YNNKEL (reference sequence). Trimming removed 4 bases at V and 7 bases at J, with 14 bases between. Here the CDR3 reads CASSRTDAGQPQHF. In DNA form, the CDR3 reads TGTGCCAGCAGCCGGACGGATGCGGGACAGCCCCAGCATTTT.

The chain couples TRBV27 to TRBJ1-4; a possible D gene is TRBD1 (6 bases). CDR1 is MNHEY and CDR2 is SMNVEV in the germline V gene (reference sequence). The length of the CDR3 is 15 residues. The V end lost 2 bases, the J end lost 2 bases, and 9 bases lay between the germline ends. The DNA of the CDR3 is TGTGCCAGCAGTTTACGGGGGGGCACTAATGAAAAACTGTTTTTT. Its translation: CASSLRGGTNEKLFF.

The rearrangement links TRBV5-1 to TRBJ2-7, with 8 bases fitting TRBD1. V trimming: 0 bases; J trimming: 2 bases; junction bases outside the gene matches: 1. There are 14 residues in the CDR3. Per the germline V gene, CDR1 is SGHRS and CDR2 is YFSETQ. This chain's CDR3 is CASSLGGQAYEQYF. The CDR3, as DNA: TGCGCCAGCAGCTTGGGGGGACAGGCCTACGAGCAGTACTTC. The whole variable domain, remainder taken from reference TRBV5-1 and TRBJ2-7, is KAGVTQTPRYLIKTRGQQVTLSCSPISGHRSVSWYQQTPGQGLQFLFEYFSETQRNKGNFPGRFSGRQFSNSRSEMNVSTLELGDSALYLCASSLGGQAYEQYFGPGTRLTVT.

The chain couples TRBV24-1 to TRBJ1-5; D is possibly TRBD1 (5 bases). In germline, CDR1 is KGHDR, CDR2 SFDVKD. V lost 4 bases to trimming and J lost 4 bases, with 10 bases between them. The CDR3 has 14 residues. CDR3: CATSEGTANQPQHF. The CDR3, as DNA: TGTGCCACCAGTGAGGGGACGGCGAATCAGCCCCAGCATTTT.

The chain carries TRBV14 and TRBJ2-1, with D hard to call. Trimming shortened V by 4 bases and J by 7 bases, and 5 bases separated the two germline ends. CDR1 SGHDN and CDR2 FVKESK come from the germline V gene. This CDR3 region has 11 residues. CDR3 amino acids: CASSRRNEQFF. In DNA form, the CDR3 reads TGTGCCAGCAGCCGACGTAATGAGCAGTTCTTC.